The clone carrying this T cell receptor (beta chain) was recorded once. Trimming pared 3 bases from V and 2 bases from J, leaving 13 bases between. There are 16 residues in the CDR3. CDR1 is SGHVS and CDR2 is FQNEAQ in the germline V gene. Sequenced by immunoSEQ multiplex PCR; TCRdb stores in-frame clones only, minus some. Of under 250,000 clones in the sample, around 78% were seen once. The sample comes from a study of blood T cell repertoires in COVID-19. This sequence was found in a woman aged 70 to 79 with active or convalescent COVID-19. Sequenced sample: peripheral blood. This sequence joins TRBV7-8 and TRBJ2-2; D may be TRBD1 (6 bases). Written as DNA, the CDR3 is TGTGCCAGCAGCTTGGAAGGACAGCTAAACACCGGGGAGCTGTTTTTT. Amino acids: CASSLEGQLNTGELFF. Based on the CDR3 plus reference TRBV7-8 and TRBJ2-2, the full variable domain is GAGVSQSPRYKVAKRGQDVALRCDPISGHVSLFWYQQALGQGPEFLTYFQNEAQLDKSGLPSDRFFAERPEGSVSTLKIQRTQQEDSAVYLCASSLEGQLNTGELFFGEGSRLTVL.